This TCR beta chain was identified during a study of T cells after yellow fever vaccination. The study, taken as a whole, reports: Only a minor proportion of clonotypes was detected across both CD4 and CD8 compartments. After the booster, 95% to 98% of CD4 and roughly nine tenths of CD8 primary-response clones were re-detected.

Template switching with 5'RACE generated the TCR cDNA and added a universal primer site and UMIs. TCRdb independently ran MiXCR on the 5' RACE reads; one entry per CDR3 protein. The table includes some 120,000 distinct CDR3 sequences, roughly 15% detected once. This clonotype occurred a few times. Its antigen is unknown. The trim removed 4 bases at V and 8 bases at J, leaving 9 bases unmatched. The CDR3 contains 15 residues. In germline, CDR1 is SGDLS, CDR2 YYNGEE. The chain is built from TRBV9 and TRBJ1-6; TRBD1 matches at 7 bases. The source material was CD8+ T cells sorted from PBMCs, sampled 5 days after the yellow fever booster vaccination. This TCR was recovered from a man younger than 35 who received the YFV17D yellow fever vaccine. The DNA of the CDR3 is TGTGCCAGCAGCCCCCGACAGGGATCGGATTCACCCCTCCACTTT. Translated: CASSPRQGSDSPLHF.